This T cell receptor beta chain was documented in a study of blood T cells in healthy people across ages. Broader study findings: A roughly linear fall in TCR beta diversity per million T cells was seen with increasing age. A conclusive naive versus antigen-experienced comparison was prevented by the unsorted PBMCs.

The use of a sample-barcoded 5' primer and a J-beta primer mix characterized a second PCR of roughly 6 to 12 cycles. TCRdb reanalysed the 5' RACE reads using MiXCR and keeps one entry per CDR3 protein. The sample lists about 290,000 distinct CDR3 sequences, roughly 26% occurring once. In this sample, this clonotype turned up a few times. Its cognate antigen is unknown. Peripheral blood was drawn, about 9.1 milliliters per donor. PBMCs, at least 6 million per sample, were isolated. The germline CDR1 and CDR2 sequences are SGHTA and FQGNSA. This CDR3 spans 13 amino acids. V was shortened by 5 bases and J by 11 bases, with 16 bases between the two germline ends.

The source material was blood. The chain is built from TRBV7-2 and TRBJ1-3; a possible D gene is TRBD1 (5 bases). This clonotype originated in a woman aged 65 to 85 in good health. This chain's CDR3 is CASSPGVETAIYF. CDR3 bases: TGTGCCAGCAGCCCGGGGGTTGAGACCGCCATATATTTT.